This T cell receptor beta chain was sequenced in a study of T-cell memory formation after mild COVID-19. TCRalpha and TCRbeta libraries used 5'RACE with constant-segment primers and UMIs. TCRdb passed the 5' RACE reads through MiXCR, listing each CDR3 protein once. The repertoire has 290,000 or so distinct CDR3 sequences, approximately 19% of them found once; the top ten carry roughly 21%. In this sample, this clonotype turned up many times. Its antigen is still unknown. Mismatch with germline at one junction end may stem from a read error. Study-level points and caveats: Memory from before infection featured some responding clones, which suggests cross-reactive memory joined. CD4/CD8 balance held among clones contracting day 15 to 85, and later expanders leaned CD4+. Of the contracting clones, CD4+ ones lay mainly in CM and EM, and CD8+ ones in EMRA.

The length of the CDR3 is 15 residues. Germline V gene data show CDR1 as SGHRS and CDR2 as YFSETQ. This clonotype was sampled from a man younger than 30 who had mild COVID-19 (a few samples of this study predate the infection). Cell type and time point are not known. Sequencing input: PBMCs or a T cell subset sorted from them (not recorded which). The genes are TRBV5-1 and TRBJ2-2; possibly TRBD1 for D (6 bases). As DNA, the CDR3 is TGTGCCAGCAGTTTACAGGGTACGAACACCGGGGAGCTGTTTTTT. Amino acids: CASSLQGTNTGELFF.